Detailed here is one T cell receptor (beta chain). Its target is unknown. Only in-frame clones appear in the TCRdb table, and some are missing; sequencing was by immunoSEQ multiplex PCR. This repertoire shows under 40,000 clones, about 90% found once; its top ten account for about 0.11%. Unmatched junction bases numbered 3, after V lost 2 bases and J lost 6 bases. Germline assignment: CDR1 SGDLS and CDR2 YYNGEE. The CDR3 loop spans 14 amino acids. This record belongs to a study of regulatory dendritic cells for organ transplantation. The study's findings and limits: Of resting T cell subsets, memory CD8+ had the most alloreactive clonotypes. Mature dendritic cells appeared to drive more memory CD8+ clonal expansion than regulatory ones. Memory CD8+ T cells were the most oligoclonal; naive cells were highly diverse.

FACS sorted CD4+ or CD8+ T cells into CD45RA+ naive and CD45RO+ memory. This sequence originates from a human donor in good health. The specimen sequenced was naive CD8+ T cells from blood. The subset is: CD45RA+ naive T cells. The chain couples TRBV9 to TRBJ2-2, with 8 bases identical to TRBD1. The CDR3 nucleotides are TGTGCCAGCAGCGTCGGACAGGGCCCCGGGGAGCTGTTTTTT. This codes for CASSVGQGPGELFF.